This T cell receptor beta chain was captured in a study of beta chain features in type 1 diabetes. About the study: Healthy donors and patients showed comparable age, gender and cell yields. General observations from the study: The influence of HLA type on TCRB rearrangement stayed undetermined. Across all four CD4+ subsets, people with type 1 diabetes showed modestly shorter TCRB CDR3s.

Sorting of CD4+ naive, central memory, regulatory and stem cell-like memory cells was performed via CD45RO/CCR7/CD25/CD127/CD95/CD27. Expressed TCRB transcripts got sequenced, as all isolated RNA was reverse transcribed. Produced via immunoSEQ multiplex PCR; TCRdb's table is partial and in-frame only. The top ten clones hold 0.03% to 0.045% of a sample with hundreds of thousands of clones, roughly an eighth of them seen once. On this clone itself: What it binds is not known.

CDR3 length equals 14 residues. Trimming removed 8 bases from V and 0 bases from J, with 12 bases in between. The germline CDR1 and CDR2 sequences are MDHEN and SYDVKM. Source material: naive CD4+ T cells from blood. V usage is TRBV28 and J usage is TRBJ2-3; possible D gene TRBD1, 6 bases. The clonotype was recovered from a man aged 18 to 30 with type 1 diabetes. The CDR3 DNA reads TGTGCCAGCGGGGGCCAGGTCAGCACAGATACGCAGTATTTT. This gives the protein CASGGQVSTDTQYF. The full variable domain, with the rest looked up from reference TRBV28 and TRBJ2-3, is DVKVTQSSRYLVKRTGEKVFLECVQDMDHENMFWYRQDPGLGLRLIYFSYDVKMKEKGDIPEGYSVSREKKERFSLILESASTNQTSMYLCASGGQVSTDTQYFGPGTRLTVL.